The present entry profiles one TCR beta chain with its context. This record comes from a study of blood T cell repertoires in COVID-19. Some clones are missing from TCRdb's copy, which holds only in-frame ones; the method was immunoSEQ multiplex PCR. The table shows roughly 500,000 clones, with approximately 88% occurring only once. Germline V gene lookup returns CDR1 SGHTA and CDR2 FQGNSA. The length of the CDR3 is 13 residues. The V end lost 1 base, the J end lost 5 bases, and 6 bases lay between the germline ends. Participants came from under 30 US areas, aged about 18 to 89 years. Participants' reported clinical history set cohort assignment. Recovered status applied to Cohort 3 donors who had two consecutive negative PCRs. It also applied to those with clearance or with symptom resolution.

Material: PBMCs or T cells enriched from blood (not recorded which). J is TRBJ1-5 and V is TRBV7-2, with D perhaps TRBD1 (6 bases). The clonotype originates from a woman in her 40s who had recovered from COVID-19. The CDR3 nucleotides read TGTGCCAGCAGCTTAGAGGGGGATCAGCCCCAGCATTTT. It specifies CASSLEGDQPQHF.